What follows are 19 T cell receptor beta chains derived from one specimen sequenced in a study of blood T cell repertoires in COVID-19. Clones were sequenced by immunoSEQ multiplex PCR, and TCRdb holds only the in-frame ones, with some missing. The sample records roughly 190,000 clones, about 86% being singletons. The specimen sequenced was peripheral blood. These receptors were collected from a man younger than 45 with active or convalescent COVID-19.

V gene TRBV28 combines with J gene TRBJ1-1; D gene uncertain. There are 14 residues in the CDR3. Germline V lookup: CDR1 MDHEN, CDR2 SYDVKM. V was shortened by 3 bases and J by 3 bases, with 11 bases between the two germline ends. The CDR3: CASSLLLSDTEAFF. The CDR3 DNA sequence: TGTGCCAGCAGTTTGCTCCTCTCGGACACTGAAGCTTTCTTT.

The CDR3 loop is CASSQAAQGPANYGYTF. The CDR3 bases are TGCGCCAGCAGCCAAGCTGCACAGGGCCCAGCTAACTATGGCTACACCTTC. V gene TRBV4-3 combines with J gene TRBJ1-2, with a tentative D call TRBD1 (6 bases). V gave up 1 base and J gave up 0 bases, with 15 bases separating them. Per germline, CDR1 LGHNA and CDR2 YSLEER. The CDR3 runs to 17 residues.

The CDR3 DNA reads as TGCGCCAGCAAACTAGCGGGGGGGTCCCTCAGCACAGATACGCAGTATTTT. Amino acids: CASKLAGGSLSTDTQYF. The chain has TRBV5-1 and TRBJ2-3; TRBD2 aligns across 13 bases. This CDR3 is built from 17 residues. The junction had 7 bases not matched to a gene; V was cut back by 6 bases and J by 0 bases. The germline CDR1 and CDR2 sequences are SGHRS and YFSETQ. Variable domain in full (rest from reference TRBV5-1 and TRBJ2-3): KAGVTQTPRYLIKTRGQQVTLSCSPISGHRSVSWYQQTPGQGLQFLFEYFSETQRNKGNFPGRFSGRQFSNSRSEMNVSTLELGDSALYLCASKLAGGSLSTDTQYFGPGTRLTVL.

Only one count was recorded for this clone. The chain is built from TRBV4-1 and TRBJ1-2; no reliable D call. There are 14 residues in the CDR3. V was cut by 4 bases and J by 0 bases, with 9 bases left in between. CDR1 MGHRA and CDR2 YSYEKL come from the germline V gene. The CDR3 DNA sequence: TGCGCCAGCAGCCCCGAGGATTCTAACTATGGCTACACCTTC. Amino acid sequence: CASSPEDSNYGYTF.

The chain carries TRBV2 and TRBJ2-3, with D perhaps TRBD1 (6 bases). Germline V gene sequence: CDR1 SNHLY, CDR2 FYNNEI. The germline V and J ends were trimmed by 4 bases and 0 bases, with 14 bases remaining between them. CDR3 length: 16 residues. CDR3 nucleotides: TGTGCCAGCAGTGGGCTCGGCAGGGGCAGCACAGATACGCAGTATTTT. It codes for CASSGLGRGSTDTQYF. Combining the CDR3 with reference TRBV2 and TRBJ2-3 gives the whole variable domain EPEVTQTPSHQVTQMGQEVILRCVPISNHLYFYWYRQILGQKVEFLVSFYNNEISEKSEIFDDQFSVERPDGSNFTLKIRSTKLEDSAMYFCASSGLGRGSTDTQYFGPGTRLTVL.

The J gene is TRBJ1-3, the V gene TRBV27, with D perhaps matching TRBD1 (6 bases). The CDR3 contains 15 residues. V lost 2 bases to trimming and J lost 2 bases, with 10 bases between them. The germline V gene encodes CDR1 MNHEY and CDR2 SMNVEV (reference sequence). CDR3 loop: CASSLNRDPGNTIYF. In DNA form, the CDR3 reads TGTGCCAGCAGTTTAAACAGGGACCCTGGAAACACCATATATTTT.

The chain combines TRBV12-2 with TRBJ2-5; TRBD2, the D gene given by the table, was not confirmed from the DNA. TRBV12-2 is deemed a pseudogene. This CDR3 is 15 amino acids long. Here the CDR3 DNA reads TGTGCAAGTCGCTCTACTAGACTAGCGGAAGAGACCCAGTACTTC. It translates to CASRSTRLAEETQYF.

The rearrangement joins TRBV30 to TRBJ1-1; D ambiguous. The V gene lost 2 bases and the J gene lost 11 bases, with 9 bases spanning the gap. CDR3 length: 10 amino acids. In germline, CDR1 is GTSNPN, CDR2 SVGIG (reference sequence). CDR3 sequence reads: CAWSKAHAFF. The CDR3 bases are TGTGCCTGGAGTAAAGCCCATGCTTTCTTT.

The chain has TRBV20-1 and TRBJ2-3; tentative D call: TRBD1 (6 bases). Between the trimmed V and J ends, which lost 3 bases and 6 bases, there was a span of 19 bases. Per germline, CDR1 DFQATT and CDR2 SNEGSKA (reference sequence). This CDR3 has 15 residues. CDR3 sequence (DNA): TGCAGTGCTAGTTACAGGGCCCAGGGAACCGATACGCAGTATTTT. Its translation: CSASYRAQGTDTQYF.

J is TRBJ1-1 and V is TRBV6-6; tentatively, D is TRBD1 (6 bases). This CDR3 is built from 13 residues. The germline V gene encodes CDR1 MNHNY and CDR2 SVGAGI (reference sequence). CDR3 coding DNA: TGTGCTAGTCGGGGGGGGCAGAACACTGAAGCTTTCTTT. Translation gives CASRGGQNTEAFF.

The gene calls are TRBV25-1 and TRBJ1-3; a possible D gene is TRBD1 (6 bases). This CDR3 comprises 18 residues. CDR1 and CDR2 from the germline V gene are MGHDK and SYGVNS. Trimming took 5 bases from V and 0 from J, leaving 20 bases between them. This chain's CDR3 is CASSQPPGRGGSGNTIYF. CDR3 in DNA: TGTGCCAGCAGTCAACCCCCAGGGCGAGGGGGCTCTGGAAACACCATATATTTT.

This chain connects TRBV6-1 to TRBJ2-7; tentative D call: TRBD1 (6 bases). The V end lost 2 bases, the J end lost 5 bases, and 16 bases lay between the germline ends. Germline assignment: CDR1 MNHNS and CDR2 SASEGT. This CDR3 spans 15 amino acids. In DNA, the CDR3 is TGTGCCAGCAGTGAATTTAGAGGGGGTCGGGACGAGCAGTACGTC. Protein product: CASSEFRGGRDEQYV.

This clone was observed once. This chain connects TRBV19 to TRBJ1-2; D unclear. The CDR3 sequence is 16 residues long. V was shortened by 5 bases and J by 3 bases, with 19 bases between the two germline ends. Looked up from germline, CDR1 is LNHDA and CDR2 is SQIVND (reference sequence). The CDR3 region has the DNA TGTGCCAGTAGTGGAGACCCGGGAGAACCTGACTATGGCTACACCTTC. Translated: CASSGDPGEPDYGYTF.

This chain uses TRBV4-1 with TRBJ1-6; D may be TRBD1 (5 bases). CDR1 and CDR2 from the germline V gene are MGHRA and YSYEKL. CDR3 length equals 17 residues. V lost 0 bases, J lost 1 base, and 10 bases lay in between. CDR3 nucleotides: TGCGCCAGCAGCCAAGATAGGGGACTGTCCTATAATTCACCCCTCCACTTT. Its protein product is CASSQDRGLSYNSPLHF.

This clone was detected only once. The V and J genes are TRBV29-1 and TRBJ1-3; D unclear. The germline CDR1 and CDR2 sequences are SQVTM and ANQGSEA. The CDR3 extends over 14 amino acids. V lost 4 bases to trimming and J lost 3 bases, with 13 bases between them. The CDR3 sequence: CSVVPRGNGNTIYF. The DNA of the CDR3 is TGCAGCGTTGTTCCGCGGGGAAATGGAAACACCATATATTTT.

The chain has TRBV10-3 and TRBJ1-1; 9 bases align to TRBD1. Germline CDR1 ENHRY, CDR2 SYGVKD. The CDR3 runs 14 residues. The J segment lost 1 base and the V segment lost 6 bases, leaving 3 bases of the junction unmatched. CDR3 sequence (DNA): TGTGCCATCAGCGGGACAGGGAGGAACACTGAAGCTTTCTTT. It encodes CAISGTGRNTEAFF.

The rearrangement uses TRBV12-5 and TRBJ2-1; 9 nucleotides line up with TRBD1. This CDR3 is 15 amino acids long. With 7 bases clipped from V and 5 bases from J, the junction kept 9 bases outside the gene matches. Germline V gene data show CDR1 as LGHNT and CDR2 as FRNRAP. For the CDR3, the DNA is TGTGCTAGTGCCCCCGGGACAGGGAATGACAATGAGCAGTTCTTC. It specifies CASAPGTGNDNEQFF.

This rearrangement joins TRBV6-1 to TRBJ2-4; TRBD1 agrees at 9 bases. The CDR3 runs 17 residues. The V and J ends lost 0 bases and 2 bases, in that order; junction bases with no gene match: 5. Per the germline V gene, CDR1 is MNHNS and CDR2 is SASEGT. The CDR3 DNA follows: TGTGCCAGCAGTGAAGCAGGGGGACAGGGACCCAAAAACATTCAGTACTTC. It codes for CASSEAGGQGPKNIQYF.

The chain combines TRBV5-4 with TRBJ1-1; the D is unclear. The V gene lost 2 bases and the J gene lost 0 bases, with 11 bases spanning the gap. Germline lookup yields CDR1 SGHNT and CDR2 YYREEE (reference sequence). The CDR3 totals 15 residues. The CDR3 nucleotides read TGTGCCAGCAGCTTTGCCAGAACCTTGAACACTGAAGCTTTCTTT. Translation: CASSFARTLNTEAFF.